These T cell receptor beta chains were read from a single sample in a study of OX40 agonist ivuxolimab in advanced cancers. Repertoires were generated with immunoSEQ multiplex PCR, while TCRdb's copy carries only in-frame clones and drops some. The data contain 15,000 to 20,000 clones, roughly 80% of them singletons. Specimen: CD4+ or CD8+ T cells sorted from blood, collected in a trial of the OX40 agonist ivuxolimab. These receptor sequences come from an adult with an advanced solid tumor such as melanoma, head and neck, liver or kidney cancer. The CDR3 runs from the conserved cysteine through the conserved F or W. D genes are given only for firm matches. Clone size, where shown, is once, few, many, or a class for clones that have expanded.

size: -
J: TRBJ2-1
V: TRBV29-1
D: -
CDR3: CSGGRESSYNEQFF
DNA: TGCAGCGGTGGACGGGAAAGCTCCTACAATGAGCAGTTCTTC

size: -
J: TRBJ2-1
V: TRBV19
D: -
CDR3: CATNAWVEGFF
DNA: TGTGCCACTAATGCTTGGGTAGAAGGATTCTTC

size: -
J: TRBJ1-5
V: TRBV28
D: -
CDR3: CASSLAVYSNQPQHF
DNA: TGTGCCAGCAGTTTGGCAGTCTATAGCAATCAGCCCCAGCATTTT

size: -
J: TRBJ2-1
V: TRBV6-4
D: TRBD2
CDR3: CASSELAGANEQFF
DNA: TGTGCCAGCAGTGAGCTAGCGGGGGCGAATGAGCAGTTCTTC

size: -
J: TRBJ2-7
V: TRBV30
D: -
CDR3: CAYAKDSSYEQYF
DNA: TGTGCCTACGCAAAGGACAGTTCCTACGAGCAGTACTTC

size: -
J: TRBJ2-7
V: TRBV14
D: -
CDR3: CASSQEKQGSYEQYF
DNA: TGTGCCAGCAGCCAAGAGAAACAGGGCTCCTACGAGCAGTACTTC

size: -
J: TRBJ2-1
V: TRBV15
D: TRBD2
CDR3: CATSEVAGGPNEQFF
DNA: TGTGCCACCAGCGAGGTGGCGGGGGGGCCGAATGAGCAGTTCTTC

size: few
J: TRBJ2-7
V: TRBV27
D: -
CDR3: CASMSRGGYEQYF
DNA: TGTGCCAGCATGTCCAGGGGGGGCTACGAGCAGTACTTC

size: few
J: TRBJ1-2
V: TRBV11-2
D: -
CDR3: CASSLGREKGIGGYTF
DNA: TGTGCCAGCAGCTTAGGACGGGAAAAGGGCATCGGTGGCTACACCTTC

size: -
J: TRBJ2-2
V: TRBV9
D: TRBD2
CDR3: CASSALAGAAGELFF
DNA: TGTGCCAGCAGCGCTCTAGCGGGGGCCGCCGGGGAGCTGTTTTTT

size: -
J: TRBJ2-1
V: TRBV7-6
D: -
CDR3: CASSPTGSYNEQFF
DNA: TGTGCCAGCAGCCCCACCGGGTCCTACAATGAGCAGTTCTTC

size: -
J: TRBJ1-5
V: TRBV2
D: TRBD1
CDR3: CASSEADRDSNQPQHF
DNA: TGTGCCAGCAGTGAAGCGGACAGGGATAGCAATCAGCCCCAGCATTTT

size: -
J: TRBJ2-1
V: TRBV5-4
D: TRBD2
CDR3: CASSPGLAGVSSYNEQFF
DNA: TGTGCCAGCAGCCCGGGACTAGCGGGCGTTAGCTCCTACAATGAGCAGTTCTTC

size: once
J: TRBJ2-3
V: TRBV19
D: TRBD2
CDR3: CASSITLAGGFTDTQYF
DNA: TGTGCCAGTAGTATTACACTAGCGGGGGGGTTTACAGATACGCAGTATTTT

size: -
J: TRBJ2-3
V: TRBV13
D: -
CDR3: CASRGAADTQYF
DNA: TGTGCCAGCAGGGGAGCCGCAGATACGCAGTATTTT

size: -
J: TRBJ2-5
V: TRBV5-4
D: -
CDR3: CASSFAGRRSQYF
DNA: TGTGCCAGCAGCTTCGCGGGGCGTCGGAGCCAGTACTTC

size: once
J: TRBJ1-1
V: TRBV11-2
D: TRBD1
CDR3: CASSTSGTGVSSAFF
DNA: TGTGCCAGCAGCACCTCCGGGACAGGGGTTTCTTCAGCTTTCTTT

size: -
J: TRBJ1-1
V: TRBV10-2
D: -
CDR3: CASVAQGTEAFF
DNA: TGCGCCAGCGTTGCGCAGGGCACTGAAGCTTTCTTT

size: few
J: TRBJ2-7
V: TRBV9
D: -
CDR3: CASSVGGLSSYEQYF
DNA: TGTGCCAGCAGCGTGGGGGGCCTCAGCTCCTACGAGCAGTACTTC

size: -
J: TRBJ1-3
V: TRBV6-5
D: -
CDR3: CASSQGPLARNTMYF
DNA: TGTGCCAGCAGTCAGGGGCCTCTGGCGAGAAACACCATGTATTTT

size: -
J: TRBJ2-7
V: TRBV28
D: TRBD1
CDR3: CASSDPGQGLNEQYF
DNA: TGTGCCAGCAGTGATCCGGGACAGGGGCTAAACGAGCAGTACTTC

size: -
J: TRBJ1-1
V: TRBV29-1
D: TRBD1
CDR3: CSPILAGTGHTEAFF
DNA: TGCAGCCCAATCTTAGCCGGGACAGGTCACACTGAAGCTTTCTTT

size: -
J: TRBJ2-2
V: TRBV13
D: -
CDR3: CASRLAYGGNTGELFF
DNA: TGTGCCAGCAGGCTAGCGTACGGCGGGAACACCGGGGAGCTGTTTTTT

size: -
J: TRBJ2-2
V: TRBV5-1
D: -
CDR3: CASSAWRVSTGELFF
DNA: TGCGCCAGCAGCGCCTGGAGGGTTAGTACCGGGGAGCTGTTTTTT

size: -
J: TRBJ2-5
V: TRBV28
D: -
CDR3: CASSFQGGETQYF
DNA: TGTGCCAGCAGTTTCCAGGGGGGGGAGACCCAGTACTTC

size: -
J: TRBJ1-1
V: TRBV11-1
D: -
CDR3: CASRDAGIEAEAFF
DNA: TGTGCCAGCAGAGACGCCGGGATAGAGGCTGAAGCTTTCTTT

size: -
J: TRBJ2-2
V: TRBV7-8
D: -
CDR3: CASKEPGYGTGELFF
DNA: TGTGCCAGCAAGGAGCCGGGATACGGCACCGGGGAGCTGTTTTTT

size: -
J: TRBJ2-7
V: TRBV7-8
D: TRBD1
CDR3: CASSPGQGYYEQYF
DNA: TGTGCCAGCAGCCCAGGACAGGGGTACTACGAGCAGTACTTC

size: -
J: TRBJ2-1
V: TRBV4-1
D: TRBD1
CDR3: CASSRAGTGSSYEQFF
DNA: TGCGCCAGCAGCCGAGCCGGGACAGGTTCTTCCTATGAGCAGTTCTTC

size: -
J: TRBJ2-7
V: TRBV4-3
D: -
CDR3: CASSLQAPGYEQYF
DNA: TGCGCCAGCAGCTTACAGGCTCCGGGGTACGAGCAGTACTTC

size: -
J: TRBJ2-2
V: TRBV2
D: -
CDR3: CASTPGKNTGELFF
DNA: TGTGCCAGCACGCCAGGGAAAAACACCGGGGAGCTGTTTTTT

size: few
J: TRBJ1-4
V: TRBV2
D: -
CDR3: CASSTQGASVLTTNEKLFF
DNA: TGTGCCAGCAGTACACAGGGAGCTTCAGTTTTGACAACTAATGAAAAACTGTTTTTT

size: -
J: TRBJ1-6
V: TRBV6-4
D: -
CDR3: CASSDGQGKSPLHF
DNA: TGTGCCAGCAGTGACGGTCAAGGGAAATCACCCCTCCACTTT

size: -
J: TRBJ2-4
V: TRBV7-8
D: TRBD2
CDR3: CASSSLPTRSGGKNIQYF
DNA: TGTGCCAGCAGCTCATTGCCTACTCGGTCGGGGGGCAAAAACATTCAGTACTTC

size: -
J: TRBJ1-6
V: TRBV2
D: -
CDR3: CASSENSPLHF
DNA: TGTGCCAGCAGTGAAAATTCACCCCTCCACTTT

size: -
J: TRBJ1-1
V: TRBV7-9
D: -
CDR3: CASSLDLNTEAFF
DNA: TGTGCCAGCAGCCTCGATTTGAACACTGAAGCTTTCTTT

size: -
J: TRBJ2-1
V: TRBV19
D: -
CDR3: CASSIGGSYNEQFF
DNA: TGTGCCAGTAGTATAGGGGGCTCCTACAATGAGCAGTTCTTC

size: -
J: TRBJ2-7
V: TRBV5-5
D: TRBD1
CDR3: CASSSETGISYEQYF
DNA: TGTGCCAGCAGCTCAGAGACAGGGATCTCCTACGAGCAGTACTTC

size: -
J: TRBJ1-5
V: TRBV7-8
D: -
CDR3: CASSLAGRVINQPQHF
DNA: TGTGCCAGCAGCTTAGCCGGCAGGGTGATCAATCAGCCCCAGCATTTT

size: -
J: TRBJ2-7
V: TRBV5-4
D: -
CDR3: CASSFARGYEQYF
DNA: TGTGCCAGCAGCTTTGCTAGGGGCTACGAGCAGTACTTC